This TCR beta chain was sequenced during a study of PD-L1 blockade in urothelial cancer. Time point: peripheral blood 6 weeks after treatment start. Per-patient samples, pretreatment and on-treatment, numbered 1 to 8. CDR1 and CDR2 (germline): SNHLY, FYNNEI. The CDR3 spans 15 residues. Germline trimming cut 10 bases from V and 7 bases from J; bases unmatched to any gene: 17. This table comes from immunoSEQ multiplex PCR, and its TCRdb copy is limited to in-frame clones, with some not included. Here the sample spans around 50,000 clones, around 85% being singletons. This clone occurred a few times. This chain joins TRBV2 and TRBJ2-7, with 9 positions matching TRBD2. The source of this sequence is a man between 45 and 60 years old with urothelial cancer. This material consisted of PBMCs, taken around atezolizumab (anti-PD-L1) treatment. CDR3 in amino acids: CAIPGDPSGMGEQYF. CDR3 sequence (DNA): TGTGCCATCCCCGGCGACCCTAGCGGGATGGGGGAGCAGTACTTC.